This TCR beta chain stems from a study of graft-versus-host responses after intestinal transplantation. Study summary: Induction with anti-thymocyte globulin, then tacrolimus and steroids for 2 to 3 years, was given to all recipients.

Concerning this clone itself: What it recognizes is unknown.

Study-wide results and limits: GvH clones occurred in recipient marrow; some first appeared in ileum or blood.

Only in-frame clones appear in the TCRdb table, and some are missing; sequencing was by immunoSEQ multiplex PCR. In the table there are under 100,000 clones, 85% to 95% of which are singletons. The germline CDR1 and CDR2 sequences are MNHEY and SMNVEV (reference sequence). The CDR3 length is 13 residues. V dropped 2 bases and J dropped 2 bases, with 5 bases sitting between them. The rearrangement joins TRBV27 to TRBJ2-3; tentative D call: TRBD1 (5 bases). Source: unstimulated CD8+ T cells sorted from spleen or lymph node cells, taken before transplant. The TCR originated in a human donor who was the organ donor for an intestinal transplant. CDR3 in amino acids: CASSLGATDTQYF. The CDR3 nucleotides are TGTGCCAGCAGTTTAGGGGCCACAGATACGCAGTATTTT.